Shown below are 13 T cell receptor beta chains from a single sample sequenced in a study of shared clonotypes between healthy human individuals (dated by TCRdb to about 2020). The library was prepared using the immunoSEQ multiplex PCR assay. The clones in this table, taken by TCRdb from immuneACCESS, are in-frame only. Not every clone is retained; where verified, under half of the shortfall comes from an unresolved V gene, and the cause of the rest is unknown. The table for this sample lists roughly 320,000 clones; 87% of them were counted only once. The ten largest clonotypes hold about 16% of the sample. Sequencing used memory CD8+ T cells sorted from blood. Sample cell subset or site, as interpreted from the label and publication: CD45RO+ cells pooled with CCR7-negative TemRA cells. Receptor source: a man aged 18 to 30 in good health.

V is TRBV7-9 and J is TRBJ2-3; unclear D gene. The CDR3 spans 14 residues. Germline V lookup: CDR1 SEHNR, CDR2 FQNEAQ (reference sequence). V dropped 4 bases and J dropped 3 bases, with 11 bases sitting between them. The CDR3 coding sequence is TGTGCCAGCAGCTCCCTCTGGGGTACAGATACGCAGTATTTT. This codes for CASSSLWGTDTQYF.

The chain is built from TRBV15 and TRBJ1-2; D is ambiguous. Trimming cost V 0 bases and J 4 bases, with 18 bases left between them. The CDR3 length is 17 residues. Germline V gene data show CDR1 as LNHNV and CDR2 as YYDKDF (reference sequence). The CDR3 is CATSRDNFEARAYGYTF. In nucleotides, the CDR3 is TGTGCCACCAGCAGAGATAATTTTGAGGCGCGAGCCTATGGCTACACCTTC.

The gene calls are TRBV4-2 and TRBJ2-2, with D hard to call. The CDR3 is made up of 12 amino acids. Germline V gene data show CDR1 as LGHNA and CDR2 as YNFKEQ. V shed 4 bases and J shed 2 bases, with 2 bases lying between them. CDR3 nucleotide sequence: TGTGCCAGCAGCCTTAACACCGGGGAGCTGTTTTTT. Translation: CASSLNTGELFF.

The chain is built from TRBV9 and TRBJ2-3, with TRBD2 matching over 8 bases. CDR3 length equals 14 residues. V shed 1 base, J shed 4 bases, and the junction held 2 bases outside the gene matches. CDR1 SGDLS and CDR2 YYNGEE come from the germline V gene. The CDR3 loop is CASSVYGGADTQYF. CDR3 DNA: TGTGCCAGCAGCGTATACGGGGGGGCAGATACGCAGTATTTT.

This clone was seen a single time. This chain links TRBV18 with TRBJ1-2; D call uncertain. Trimming cost V 2 bases and J 3 bases, with 13 bases left between them. The CDR3 is 15 residues long. CDR1 is KGHSH and CDR2 is LQKENI in the germline V gene. The CDR3 is CASSPARAQHYGYTF. The CDR3 DNA follows: TGTGCCAGCTCACCAGCGAGGGCCCAACACTATGGCTACACCTTC. Full variable domain (remainder filled in from reference TRBV18 and TRBJ1-2): NAGVMQNPRHLVRRRGQEARLRCSPMKGHSHVYWYRQLPEEGLKFMVYLQKENIIDESGMPKERFSAEFPKEGPSILRIQQVVRGDSAAYFCASSPARAQHYGYTFGSGTRLTVV.

In DNA, the CDR3 is TGTGCCAGCAGCACTAACAGGGTACCTGGAAACACCATATATTTT. Protein product: CASSTNRVPGNTIYF. The chain links TRBV7-9 to TRBJ1-3, with D perhaps TRBD1 (6 bases). Trimming removed 5 bases at V and 2 bases at J, with 13 bases between. Germline V lookup: CDR1 SEHNR, CDR2 FQNEAQ (reference sequence). The CDR3 is 15 amino acids.

This clone was seen only a few times. The J gene is TRBJ1-1, the V gene TRBV27; D is unresolved. The CDR3 runs 15 residues. Germline CDR1 reads MNHEY; CDR2 reads SMNVEV (reference sequence). Deletions cut 2 bases from V and 4 bases from J, with 14 bases between. Here the CDR3 DNA reads TGTGCCAGCAGTTTAAAGCGGGGAGGAGGCACTGAAGCTTTCTTT. Protein: CASSLKRGGGTEAFF.

The CDR3 loop is CASSQSYLSNQPQHF. The DNA for the CDR3 is TGCGCCAGCAGCCAATCTTACCTTAGCAATCAGCCCCAGCATTTT. V and J are TRBV4-1 and TRBJ1-5; D unclear. With 2 bases removed from V and 0 bases from J, the gap between germline ends came to 8 bases. This CDR3 is built from 15 residues. Germline CDR1 is MGHRA and CDR2 is YSYEKL.

This clone was picked up one time. The sample has other DNA sequences that encode this CDR3 too. This chain's CDR3 is CASSYRETYEQYF. The CDR3 region has the DNA TGTGCCAGCAGTTACAGAGAGACCTACGAGCAGTACTTC. The V and J genes are TRBV6-5 and TRBJ2-7; unclear D gene. Trimming stripped 2 bases from V and 2 bases from J, with 7 bases between. This CDR3 is 13 amino acids long. Germline V gene lookup returns CDR1 MNHEY and CDR2 SVGAGI.

The table lists this clone with a few counts. The V gene is TRBV7-9, the J gene TRBJ2-3, with 9 bases that match TRBD2. J was trimmed by 6 bases and V by 4 bases; bases with no gene match: 14. The CDR3 extends over 17 amino acids. Germline V gene data show CDR1 as SEHNR and CDR2 as FQNEAQ (reference sequence). CDR3 in amino acids: CASSSQASGTGGDTQYF. CDR3 nucleotide sequence: TGTGCCAGCAGCTCCCAGGCTAGCGGGACTGGAGGGGATACGCAGTATTTT. Filled out from reference TRBV7-9 and TRBJ2-3, the complete variable domain reads DTGVSQNPRHKITKRGQNVTFRCDPISEHNRLYWYRQTLGQGPEFLTYFQNEAQLEKSRLLSDRFSAERPKGSFSTLEIQRTEQGDSAMYLCASSSQASGTGGDTQYFGPGTRLTVL.

The rearrangement joins TRBV4-3 to TRBJ1-4; D unclear. Germline V CDR1 and CDR2: LGHNA, YSLEER. Trimming removed 1 base at V and 0 bases at J, with 6 bases between. The CDR3 contains 15 residues. CDR3 sequence: CASSQAFATNEKLFF. In DNA, the CDR3 is TGCGCCAGCAGCCAAGCTTTTGCAACTAATGAAAAACTGTTTTTT.

The V and J genes are TRBV29-1 and TRBJ2-1; D may match TRBD1 or TRBD2 (5 bases each). Between the trimmed V and J ends, which lost 4 bases and 8 bases, there was a span of 6 bases. CDR1 and CDR2 (germline): SQVTM, ANQGSEA. CDR3 length: 10 residues. CDR3 loop: CSVGGDEQFF. Here the CDR3 DNA reads TGCAGCGTTGGAGGGGATGAGCAGTTCTTC.

The genes are TRBV28 and TRBJ2-7; D is undetermined. Trimming left V 8 bases short and J 0 bases short, with 8 bases between. The germline V gene encodes CDR1 MDHEN and CDR2 SYDVKM. The CDR3 is 12 residues long. CDR3: CASGTSSYEQYF. The DNA of the CDR3 is TGTGCCAGCGGTACAAGCTCCTACGAGCAGTACTTC.